This is a list of T cell receptor beta chains from one sample in a study of T cell repertoires in cytomegalovirus infection. TCRdb used MiXCR to reprocess the reads, holding one entry per CDR3 protein. The sample contains roughly 300,000 distinct CDR3 sequences, more than 8% of which appear only once. The source material was PBMCs. Receptors originate from a human donor in good health (CMV status not recorded). Some clones in this sample may be carry-over from other donors' samples. The CDR3 runs from the conserved cysteine through the conserved F or W. The D gene is left open where the match is weak. Expanded clones are given a class, and other clones once, few, many or no size at all.

clone_size | j_call | d_call | v_call | cdr3_aa | cdr3_nt
NA | TRBJ1-1 | NA | TRBV20-1 | CSARGGGIMNTEAFF | TGCAGTGCTCGGGGGGGGGGAATCATGAACACTGAAGCTTTCTTT
NA | TRBJ1-1 | TRBD1 | TRBV2 | CAGTGQVNTEAFF | TGTGCCGGAACGGGACAGGTGAACACTGAAGCTTTCTTT
many | TRBJ2-7 | TRBD2 | TRBV28 | CASSASSGTYEQYF | TGTGCCAGCAGCGCATCTAGCGGGACCTACGAGCAGTACTTC
NA | TRBJ2-7 | NA | TRBV7-8 | CASSSRVAYEQYF | TGTGCCAGCAGCTCTCGGGTCGCCTACGAGCAGTACTTC
many | TRBJ1-2 | NA | TRBV12-3/TRBV12-4 | CASNWYQNLYGYTF | TGTGCCAGCAACTGGTACCAGAACCTCTATGGCTACACCTTC
NA | TRBJ2-7 | NA | TRBV30 | CAWSRWSSYEQYF | TGTGCCTGGAGCCGCTGGAGCTCCTACGAGCAGTACTTC
NA | TRBJ1-2 | NA | TRBV4-3 | CASSQGTGKDYGYTF | TGCGCCAGCAGCCAGGGTACAGGGAAGGACTATGGCTACACCTTC
few | TRBJ2-1 | TRBD2 | TRBV4-3 | CASSQRPGGNEQFF | TGCGCCAGCAGCCAACGACCGGGGGGTAATGAGCAGTTCTTC
many | TRBJ1-2 | TRBD1 | TRBV7-2 | CASSLSGGPYGYTF | TGTGCCAGCAGCTTATCAGGGGGCCCCTATGGCTACACCTTC
NA | TRBJ2-7 | TRBD2 | TRBV7-6 | CASSLGTSGSGEQYF | TGTGCCAGCAGCCTAGGGACTAGCGGGAGCGGCGAGCAGTACTTC
once | TRBJ2-4 | NA | TRBV11-2 | CAVAALSWGKNIQYF | TGTGCCGTCGCCGCCTTGTCATGGGGCAAAAACATTCAGTACTTC
many | TRBJ1-5 | NA | TRBV20-1 | CSASPGGNQPQHF | TGCAGTGCTTCGCCCGGGGGCAATCAGCCCCAGCATTTT
NA | TRBJ2-7 | NA | TRBV20-1 | CSARGFDSSHEQYF | TGCAGTGCTAGAGGGTTTGACAGTTCCCACGAGCAGTACTTC
few | TRBJ1-1 | NA | TRBV12-3/TRBV12-4 | CASKFDRNTEAFF | TGTGCCAGCAAGTTCGACAGGAACACTGAAGCTTTCTTT
few | TRBJ2-1 | TRBD1 | TRBV7-8 | CASSSLTGDGEQFF | TGTGCCAGCAGCTCCCTGACAGGGGACGGTGAGCAGTTCTTC
NA | TRBJ1-1 | NA | TRBV12-5 | CASALQESNTEAFF | TGTGCTAGTGCCCTACAGGAGTCGAACACTGAAGCTTTCTTT
many | TRBJ1-4 | TRBD1 | TRBV7-2 | CASSLSTGTAEKLFF | TGTGCCAGCAGCTTAAGTACAGGGACAGCTGAAAAACTGTTTTTT
NA | TRBJ1-5 | NA | TRBV10-3 | CAISEGWGGQPQHF | TGTGCCATCAGTGAGGGTTGGGGAGGCCAGCCCCAGCATTTT
many | TRBJ2-1 | NA | TRBV7-6 | CASSSNIPPYNEQFF | TGTGCCAGCAGCTCGAACATTCCCCCCTACAATGAGCAGTTCTTC
NA | TRBJ2-7 | TRBD1 | TRBV9 | CASSPRQGIYEQYF | TGTGCCAGCAGCCCCAGACAGGGTATCTACGAGCAGTACTTC
few | TRBJ2-7 | NA | TRBV9 | CASSVVSGNEQYF | TGTGCCAGCAGCGTAGTTTCGGGAAACGAGCAGTACTTC
few | TRBJ2-7 | NA | TRBV7-9 | CASSFGSDYEQYF | TGTGCCAGCAGCTTCGGTTCAGACTACGAGCAGTACTTC
few | TRBJ2-7 | NA | TRBV4-1 | CASSQDIRVAGEQYF | TGCGCCAGCAGCCAAGATATCAGGGTAGCCGGTGAGCAGTACTTC
NA | TRBJ1-1 | TRBD1 | TRBV6-5 | CADFRPDGTGVTEAFF | TGTGCTGACTTCCGACCCGACGGGACAGGGGTCACTGAAGCTTTCTTT
NA | TRBJ1-4 | NA | TRBV12-3/TRBV12-4 | CASTSRSNEKLFF | TGTGCCAGCACCTCGAGAAGCAATGAAAAACTGTTTTTT
NA | TRBJ1-1 | TRBD1 | TRBV3-1 | CASNTRQGSTEAFF | TGTGCCAGCAACACCCGACAGGGGAGCACTGAAGCTTTCTTT
many | TRBJ2-6 | TRBD2 | TRBV7-3 | CASSGGTSGPSSGANVLTF | TGTGCCAGCAGCGGGGGGACTAGCGGTCCTAGCTCTGGGGCCAACGTCCTGACTTTC
few | TRBJ1-1 | NA | TRBV7-9 | CASSRPGGGGLTEAFF | TGTGCCAGCAGCAGACCGGGGGGGGGGGGTCTCACTGAAGCTTTCTTT
NA | TRBJ2-5 | TRBD2 | TRBV6-2/TRBV6-3 | CASSRLAGEGTQYF | TGTGCCAGCAGCCGACTAGCGGGAGAGGGGACCCAGTACTTC
NA | TRBJ2-7 | NA | TRBV20-1 | CSASMGVGPTYEQYF | TGCAGTGCTAGCATGGGCGTTGGACCGACCTACGAGCAGTACTTC
NA | TRBJ2-1 | TRBD1 | TRBV24-1 | CATSDQTGGSYNEQFF | TGTGCCACCAGTGACCAAACAGGGGGTTCCTACAATGAGCAGTTCTTC
many | TRBJ1-5 | NA | TRBV7-2 | CASSLGPDRNQPQHF | TGTGCCAGCAGCTTAGGCCCCGACAGGAATCAGCCCCAGCATTTT
NA | TRBJ2-3 | NA | TRBV7-2 | CASSFIHGPGTDTQYF | TGTGCCAGCAGCTTTATCCATGGTCCTGGAACAGATACGCAGTATTTT
NA | TRBJ1-2 | NA | TRBV28 | CASTNPGRYGYTF | TGTGCCAGCACCAACCCGGGTCGATATGGCTACACCTTC
few | TRBJ2-3 | TRBD2 | TRBV7-8 | CASSLTRGAPSTDTQYF | TGTGCCAGCAGCTTGACGCGGGGGGCCCCTAGCACAGATACGCAGTATTTT
many | TRBJ1-2 | NA | TRBV28 | CASSLSGGVNYGYTF | TGTGCCAGCAGTTTATCGGGCGGGGTTAACTATGGCTACACCTTC
few | TRBJ1-6 | NA | TRBV30 | CAWGDRGSYNSPLHF | TGTGCCTGGGGGGACCGGGGGTCCTATAATTCACCCCTCCACTTT
NA | TRBJ1-1 | NA | TRBV7-2 | CASSLRDKAKAFF | TGTGCCAGCAGCCTCCGGGACAAAGCAAAGGCTTTCTTT
NA | TRBJ2-1 | TRBD1 | TRBV12-3/TRBV12-4 | CASRPTGGPDEQFF | TGTGCCAGCAGGCCGACAGGGGGCCCGGATGAGCAGTTCTTC
NA | TRBJ2-5 | NA | TRBV6-1 | CAIMTPSRETQYF | TGTGCCATAATGACACCCAGCCGTGAGACCCAGTACTTC
many | TRBJ2-7 | NA | TRBV7-2 | CASSLASGRGDYEQYF | TGTGCCAGCAGCTTAGCGTCAGGTAGGGGTGACTACGAGCAGTACTTC
few | TRBJ2-3 | TRBD1 | TRBV5-4 | CASSLAGQGALITDTQYF | TGTGCCAGCAGCTTGGCCGGGCAGGGGGCATTAATAACAGATACGCAGTATTTT
few | TRBJ2-7 | NA | TRBV12-3/TRBV12-4 | CASSFNRDTYEQYF | TGTGCCAGCAGTTTCAACCGGGACACCTACGAGCAGTACTTC
NA | TRBJ2-1 | NA | TRBV20-1 | CSVIGGAYNEQFF | TGCAGTGTAATTGGCGGGGCGTACAATGAGCAGTTCTTC
medium-sized | TRBJ1-4 | NA | TRBV7-2 | CASSLDQGTEKLFF | TGTGCCAGCAGCTTAGACCAGGGCACTGAAAAACTGTTTTTT
many | TRBJ2-3 | NA | TRBV12-3/TRBV12-4 | CASSSSQGFGTDTQYF | TGTGCCAGCAGTTCCTCTCAGGGGTTCGGCACAGATACGCAGTATTTT
few | TRBJ2-1 | TRBD1 | TRBV4-3 | CASSPGGWSDRGGEQFF | TGCGCCAGCAGCCCCGGAGGTTGGTCAGACAGGGGAGGAGAGCAGTTCTTC
NA | TRBJ1-3 | NA | TRBV20-1 | CSASIGDSGNTIYF | TGCAGTGCTAGTATCGGGGACTCTGGAAACACCATATATTTT
few | TRBJ1-1 | NA | TRBV29-1 | CSVPGFFTEAFF | TGCAGCGTTCCAGGGTTTTTCACTGAAGCTTTCTTT
NA | TRBJ2-1 | NA | TRBV12-3/TRBV12-4 | CASTLWQGNEQFF | TGTGCCAGCACCCTTTGGCAGGGCAATGAGCAGTTCTTC
NA | TRBJ1-1 | NA | TRBV27 | CASTAANGEAFF | TGTGCCAGCACGGCAGCGAATGGTGAAGCTTTCTTT
few | TRBJ2-1 | TRBD2 | TRBV27 | CASSKLAGDSFWDEQFF | TGTGCCAGCAGTAAATTAGCGGGAGACAGTTTTTGGGATGAGCAGTTCTTC